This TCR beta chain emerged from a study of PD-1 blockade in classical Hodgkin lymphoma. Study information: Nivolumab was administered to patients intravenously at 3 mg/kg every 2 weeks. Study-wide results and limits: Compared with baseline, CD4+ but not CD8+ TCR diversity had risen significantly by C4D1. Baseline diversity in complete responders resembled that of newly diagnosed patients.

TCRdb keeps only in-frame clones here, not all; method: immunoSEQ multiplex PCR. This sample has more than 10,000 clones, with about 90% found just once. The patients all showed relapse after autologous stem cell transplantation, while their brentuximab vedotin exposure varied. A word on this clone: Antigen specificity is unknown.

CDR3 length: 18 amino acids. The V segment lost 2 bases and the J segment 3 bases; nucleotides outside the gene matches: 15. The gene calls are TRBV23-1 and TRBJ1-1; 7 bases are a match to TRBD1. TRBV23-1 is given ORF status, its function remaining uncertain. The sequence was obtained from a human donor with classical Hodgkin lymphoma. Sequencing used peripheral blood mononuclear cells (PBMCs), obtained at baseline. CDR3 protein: CASSQPRTGKGVDTEAFF. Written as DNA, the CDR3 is TGCGCCAGCAGTCAACCCCGGACAGGAAAGGGAGTGGACACTGAAGCTTTCTTT.